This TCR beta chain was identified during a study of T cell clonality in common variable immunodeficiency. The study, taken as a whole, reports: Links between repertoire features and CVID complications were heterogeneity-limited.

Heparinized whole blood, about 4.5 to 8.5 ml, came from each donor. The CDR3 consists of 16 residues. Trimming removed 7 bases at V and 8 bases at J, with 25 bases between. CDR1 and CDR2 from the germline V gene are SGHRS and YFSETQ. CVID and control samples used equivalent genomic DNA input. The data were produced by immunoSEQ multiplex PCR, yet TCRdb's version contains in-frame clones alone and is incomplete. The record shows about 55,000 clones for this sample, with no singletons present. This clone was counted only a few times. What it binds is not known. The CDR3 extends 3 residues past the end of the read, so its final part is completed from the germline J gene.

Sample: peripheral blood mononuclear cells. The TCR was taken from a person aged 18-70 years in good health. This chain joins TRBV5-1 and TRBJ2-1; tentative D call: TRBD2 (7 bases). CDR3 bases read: TGCGCCAGCGGACCCGAGGGCCACGGGGAGGGGGATGAG. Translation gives CASGPEGHGEGDE. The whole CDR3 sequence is CASGPEGHGEGDEQFF. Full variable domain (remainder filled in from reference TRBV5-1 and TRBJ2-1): KAGVTQTPRYLIKTRGQQVTLSCSPISGHRSVSWYQQTPGQGLQFLFEYFSETQRNKGNFPGRFSGRQFSNSRSEMNVSTLELGDSALYLCASGPEGHGEGDEQFFGPGTRLTVL.